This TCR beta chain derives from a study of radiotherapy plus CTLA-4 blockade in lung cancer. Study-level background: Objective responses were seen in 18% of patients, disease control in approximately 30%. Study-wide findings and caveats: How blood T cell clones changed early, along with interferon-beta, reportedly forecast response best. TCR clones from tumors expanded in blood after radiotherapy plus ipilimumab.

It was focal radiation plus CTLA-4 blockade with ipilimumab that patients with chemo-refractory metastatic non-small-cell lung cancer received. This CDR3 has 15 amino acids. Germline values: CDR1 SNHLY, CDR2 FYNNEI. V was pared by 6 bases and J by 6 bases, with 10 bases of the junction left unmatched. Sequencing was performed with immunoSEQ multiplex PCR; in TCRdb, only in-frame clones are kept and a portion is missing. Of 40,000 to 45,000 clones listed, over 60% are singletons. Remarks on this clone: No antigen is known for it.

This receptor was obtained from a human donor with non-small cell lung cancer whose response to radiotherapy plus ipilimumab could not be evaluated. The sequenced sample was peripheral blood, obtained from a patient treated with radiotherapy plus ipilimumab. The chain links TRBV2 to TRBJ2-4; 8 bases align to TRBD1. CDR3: CASREQGVTGNIQYF. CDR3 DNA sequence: TGTGCCAGCAGAGAACAGGGGGTAACGGGAAACATTCAGTACTTC.